A single sample is the source of the 4 T cell receptor beta chains below, sequenced in a study of PD-1 blockade in classical Hodgkin lymphoma. Sequencing was performed with immunoSEQ multiplex PCR; in TCRdb, only in-frame clones are kept and a portion is missing. This table holds more than 75,000 clones, just over 90% found once. Time point given: cycle 4 day 1 (C4D1), after more than five weeks of nivolumab. After autologous stem cell transplantation all patients relapsed, and prior brentuximab vedotin exposure differed between cohorts. Specimen: peripheral blood mononuclear cells (PBMCs), collected before the fourth cycle of nivolumab. These receptors all stem from a human donor with classical Hodgkin lymphoma.

The genes are TRBV9 and TRBJ1-2, with D unresolved. Germline assignment: CDR1 SGDLS and CDR2 YYNGEE. Deletions cut 0 bases from V and 1 base from J, with 10 bases between. The CDR3 has 15 residues. CDR3 loop: CASSVEADNNYGYTF. CDR3 in DNA: TGTGCCAGCAGCGTAGAGGCAGATAATAACTATGGCTACACCTTC.

V is TRBV20-1 and J is TRBJ2-5; D is undetermined. The CDR3 covers 11 residues. Trimming shortened V by 8 bases and J by 2 bases, and 9 bases separated the two germline ends. Germline CDR1 is DFQATT and CDR2 is SNEGSKA (reference sequence). The CDR3 region has the DNA TGCAGTCCACAGCTACAAGAGACCCAGTACTTC. Its protein is CSPQLQETQYF.

The V call is TRBV28, the J call TRBJ1-2; 10 bases are a match to TRBD1. Germline-derived CDR1 and CDR2 are MDHEN and SYDVKM. This CDR3 region has 17 residues. The V segment lost 4 bases and the J segment 5 bases; nucleotides outside the gene matches: 13. CDR3 in DNA: TGTGCCAGCAGTTCTGAACCCGGGACAGGGGACAAGTATGGCTACACCTTC. Translation gives CASSSEPGTGDKYGYTF.

The genes are TRBV2 and TRBJ2-7; 10 nucleotides line up with TRBD1. With V trimmed by 6 bases and J by 3 bases, 5 bases remained unmatched. Germline loops: CDR1 SNHLY, CDR2 FYNNEI. There are 14 residues in the CDR3. CDR3 DNA: TGTGCCAGCAGACAGGACAGGGGGATCTACGAGCAGTACTTC. It specifies CASRQDRGIYEQYF.